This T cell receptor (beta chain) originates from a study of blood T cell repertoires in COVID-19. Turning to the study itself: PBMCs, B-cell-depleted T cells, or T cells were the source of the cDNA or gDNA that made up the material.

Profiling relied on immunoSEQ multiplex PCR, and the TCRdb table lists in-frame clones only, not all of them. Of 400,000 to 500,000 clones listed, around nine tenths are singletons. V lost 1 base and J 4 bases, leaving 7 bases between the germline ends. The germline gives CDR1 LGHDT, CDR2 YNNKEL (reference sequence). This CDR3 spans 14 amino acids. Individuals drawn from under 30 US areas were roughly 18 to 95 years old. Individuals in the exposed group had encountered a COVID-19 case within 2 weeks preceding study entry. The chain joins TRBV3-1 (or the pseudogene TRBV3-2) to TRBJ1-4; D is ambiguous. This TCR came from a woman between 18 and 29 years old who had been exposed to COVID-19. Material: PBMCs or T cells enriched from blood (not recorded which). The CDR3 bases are TGTGCCAGCAGCCAAGGCACGGGTAATGAAAAACTGTTTTTT. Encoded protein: CASSQGTGNEKLFF.